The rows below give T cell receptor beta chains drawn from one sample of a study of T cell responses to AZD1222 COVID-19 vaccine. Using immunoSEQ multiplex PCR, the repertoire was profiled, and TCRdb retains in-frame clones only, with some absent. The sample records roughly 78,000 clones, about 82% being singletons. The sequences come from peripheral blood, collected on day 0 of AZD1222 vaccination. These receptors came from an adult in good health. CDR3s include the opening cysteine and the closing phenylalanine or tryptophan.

cdr3_aa: CASSQEGAGTDF; v_call: TRBV3-1/TRBV3-2; j_call: TRBJ2-7
cdr3_aa: CASSLVGRATNEKLFF; v_call: TRBV7-6; j_call: TRBJ1-4
cdr3_aa: CASSGPREQFF; v_call: TRBV9; j_call: TRBJ2-1
cdr3_aa: CASSLDWGTGNTIYF; v_call: TRBV5-8; j_call: TRBJ1-3
cdr3_aa: CASRPPTLNTEAFF; v_call: TRBV5-1; j_call: TRBJ1-1
cdr3_aa: CASGLVGREETQYF; v_call: TRBV12-5; j_call: TRBJ2-5
cdr3_aa: CASSLGWRLAGAGELFF; v_call: TRBV5-1; j_call: TRBJ2-2
cdr3_aa: CASARLAGSLYEQYF; v_call: TRBV11-2; j_call: TRBJ2-7
cdr3_aa: CASSSGPGQGDVEQYF; v_call: TRBV7-9; j_call: TRBJ2-7
cdr3_aa: CASSLGLAGGRAKNIQYF; v_call: TRBV28; j_call: TRBJ2-4
cdr3_aa: CASSAGGTDNEQFF; v_call: TRBV9; j_call: TRBJ2-1
cdr3_aa: CASSSSLPGPLSYEQYF; v_call: TRBV5-1; j_call: TRBJ2-7
cdr3_aa: CASSKDLNYGYTF; v_call: TRBV5-1; j_call: TRBJ1-2
cdr3_aa: CASSPTPAGTNYGYTF; v_call: TRBV11-2; j_call: TRBJ1-2
cdr3_aa: CASNPWTEANTEAFF; v_call: TRBV7-9; j_call: TRBJ1-1
cdr3_aa: CASSQDFGRGYGYTF; v_call: TRBV4-3; j_call: TRBJ1-2
cdr3_aa: CASINRRNTEAFF; v_call: TRBV7-8; j_call: TRBJ1-1
cdr3_aa: CASSAGTGSYEQYF; v_call: TRBV3-1/TRBV3-2; j_call: TRBJ2-7
cdr3_aa: CASSQDGAGRYKFF; v_call: TRBV4-3; j_call: TRBJ2-1
cdr3_aa: CASTPGQGYNEQFF; v_call: TRBV27; j_call: TRBJ2-1
cdr3_aa: CASSQAYRTSGRENEQFF; v_call: TRBV4-3; j_call: TRBJ2-1
cdr3_aa: CSASRGAVGAYEQYF; v_call: TRBV20-1; j_call: TRBJ2-7
cdr3_aa: CAWTPGAGGTQYF; v_call: TRBV30; j_call: TRBJ2-5
cdr3_aa: CASSSGTTREETQYF; v_call: TRBV7-2; j_call: TRBJ2-5
cdr3_aa: CASSSEGTGYYNEQFF; v_call: TRBV6-5; j_call: TRBJ2-1
cdr3_aa: CASSYGRGVQDTQYF; v_call: TRBV6-5; j_call: TRBJ2-3
cdr3_aa: CASSPEWYTEAFF; v_call: TRBV9; j_call: TRBJ1-1
cdr3_aa: CASTGLPISIPDNEQFF; v_call: TRBV3-1/TRBV3-2; j_call: TRBJ2-1
cdr3_aa: CASSIPKLTDTQYF; v_call: TRBV19; j_call: TRBJ2-3